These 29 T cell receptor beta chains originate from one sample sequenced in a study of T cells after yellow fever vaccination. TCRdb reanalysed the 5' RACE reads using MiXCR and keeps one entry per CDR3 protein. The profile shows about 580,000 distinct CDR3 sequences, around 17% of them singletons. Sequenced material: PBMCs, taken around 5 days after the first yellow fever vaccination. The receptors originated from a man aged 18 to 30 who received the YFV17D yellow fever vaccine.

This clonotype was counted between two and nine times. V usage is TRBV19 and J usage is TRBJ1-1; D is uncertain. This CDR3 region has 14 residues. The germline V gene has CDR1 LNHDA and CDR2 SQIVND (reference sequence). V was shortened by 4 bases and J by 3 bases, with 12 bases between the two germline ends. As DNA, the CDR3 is TGTGCCAGTAGTAAAGGGCTCCTGGACACTGAAGCTTTCTTT. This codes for CASSKGLLDTEAFF.

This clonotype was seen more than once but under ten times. CDR3: CASSGWTGESGNTIYF. DNA of the CDR3: TGTGCCAGCAGCGGATGGACAGGAGAATCTGGAAACACCATATATTTT. The chain is built from TRBV5-4 and TRBJ1-3, with 7 bases aligning to TRBD1. Trimming removed 4 bases from V and 1 base from J; junction bases left unmatched: 8. CDR1 is SGHNT and CDR2 is YYREEE in the germline V gene (reference sequence). The CDR3 has 16 residues.

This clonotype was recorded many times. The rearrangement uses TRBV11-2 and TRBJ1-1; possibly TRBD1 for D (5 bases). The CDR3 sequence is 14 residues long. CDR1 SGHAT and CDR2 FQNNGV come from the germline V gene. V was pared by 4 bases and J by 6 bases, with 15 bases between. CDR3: CASSYWEGSPEAFF. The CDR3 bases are TGTGCCAGCAGCTATTGGGAGGGGAGTCCTGAAGCTTTCTTT.

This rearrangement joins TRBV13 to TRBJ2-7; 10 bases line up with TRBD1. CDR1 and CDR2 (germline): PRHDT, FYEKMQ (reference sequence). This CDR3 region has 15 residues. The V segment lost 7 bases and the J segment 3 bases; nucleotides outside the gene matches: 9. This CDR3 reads CASTRNGQGDYEQYF. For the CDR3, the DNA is TGTGCCAGCACCCGAAATGGACAGGGGGACTACGAGCAGTACTTC.

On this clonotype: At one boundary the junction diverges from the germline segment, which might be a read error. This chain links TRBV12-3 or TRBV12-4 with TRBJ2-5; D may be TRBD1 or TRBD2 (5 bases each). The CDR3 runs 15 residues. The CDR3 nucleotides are TGTGCCAGCAGTTTAATCTTACGGGACCACGAGACCCAGTACTTC. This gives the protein CASSLILRDHETQYF.

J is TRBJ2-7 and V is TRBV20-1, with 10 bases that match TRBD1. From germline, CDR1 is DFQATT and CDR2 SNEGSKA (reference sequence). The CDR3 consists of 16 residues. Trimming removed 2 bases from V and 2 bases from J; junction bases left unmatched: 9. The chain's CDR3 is CSARPLRDRGPYEQYF. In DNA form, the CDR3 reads TGCAGTGCTAGACCTCTCCGGGACAGGGGTCCCTACGAGCAGTACTTC.

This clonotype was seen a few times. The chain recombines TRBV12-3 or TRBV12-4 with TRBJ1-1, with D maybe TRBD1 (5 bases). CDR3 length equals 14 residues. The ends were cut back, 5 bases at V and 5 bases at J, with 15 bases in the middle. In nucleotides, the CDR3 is TGTGCCAGCAGTGCCTCCAGGCAGGGAACTGAAGCTTTCTTT. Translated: CASSASRQGTEAFF.

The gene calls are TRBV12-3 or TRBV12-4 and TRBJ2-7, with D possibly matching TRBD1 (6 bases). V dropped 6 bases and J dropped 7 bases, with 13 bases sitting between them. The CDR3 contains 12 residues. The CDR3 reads CASSRGSEEQYF. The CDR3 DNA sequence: TGTGCCAGCAGCAGGGGAAGCGAGGAGCAGTACTTC.

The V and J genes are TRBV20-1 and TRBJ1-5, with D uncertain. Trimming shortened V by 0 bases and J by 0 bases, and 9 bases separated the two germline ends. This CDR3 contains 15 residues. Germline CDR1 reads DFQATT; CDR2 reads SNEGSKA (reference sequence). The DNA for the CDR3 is TGCAGTGCTAGAGATACCTCCCTTAGCAATCAGCCCCAGCATTTT. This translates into CSARDTSLSNQPQHF.

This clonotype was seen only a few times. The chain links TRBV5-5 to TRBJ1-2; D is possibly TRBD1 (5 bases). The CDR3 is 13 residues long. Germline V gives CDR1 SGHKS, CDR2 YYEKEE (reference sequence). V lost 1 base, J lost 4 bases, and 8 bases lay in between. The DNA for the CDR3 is TGTGCCAGCAGCTTGAGACAGCTCTATGGCTACACCTTC. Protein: CASSLRQLYGYTF.

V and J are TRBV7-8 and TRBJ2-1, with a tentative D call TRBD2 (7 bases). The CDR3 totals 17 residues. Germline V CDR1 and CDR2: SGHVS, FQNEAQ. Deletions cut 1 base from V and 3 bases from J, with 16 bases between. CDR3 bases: TGTGCCAGCAGCTTAGGCGGCGCGGGGGCTTACTACAATGAGCAGTTCTTC. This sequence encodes CASSLGGAGAYYNEQFF.

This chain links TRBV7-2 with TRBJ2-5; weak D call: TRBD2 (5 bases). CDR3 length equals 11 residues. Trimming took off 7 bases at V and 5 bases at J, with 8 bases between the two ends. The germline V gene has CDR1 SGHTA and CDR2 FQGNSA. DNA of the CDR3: TGTGCCAGCACTAGCACGGAGACCCAGTACTTC. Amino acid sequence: CASTSTETQYF. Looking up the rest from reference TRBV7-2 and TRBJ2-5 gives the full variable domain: GAGVSQSPSNKVTEKGKDVELRCDPISGHTALYWYRQSLGQGLEFLIYFQGNSAPDKSGLPSDRFSAERTGGSVSTLTIQRTQQEDSAVYLCASTSTETQYFGPGTRLLVL.

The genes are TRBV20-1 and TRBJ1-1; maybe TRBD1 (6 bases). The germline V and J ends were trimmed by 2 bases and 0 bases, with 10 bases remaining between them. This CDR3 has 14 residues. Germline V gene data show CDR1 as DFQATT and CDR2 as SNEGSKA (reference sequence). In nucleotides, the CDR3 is TGCAGTGCTAGACGAGGACAGTTGAACACTGAAGCTTTCTTT. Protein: CSARRGQLNTEAFF.

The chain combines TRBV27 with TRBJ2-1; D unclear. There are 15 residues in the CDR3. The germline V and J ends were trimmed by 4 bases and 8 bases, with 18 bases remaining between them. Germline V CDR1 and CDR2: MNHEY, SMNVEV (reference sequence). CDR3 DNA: TGTGCCAGCAGTTGGGTTGGCCGACTCACTGATGAGCAGTTCTTC. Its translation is CASSWVGRLTDEQFF.

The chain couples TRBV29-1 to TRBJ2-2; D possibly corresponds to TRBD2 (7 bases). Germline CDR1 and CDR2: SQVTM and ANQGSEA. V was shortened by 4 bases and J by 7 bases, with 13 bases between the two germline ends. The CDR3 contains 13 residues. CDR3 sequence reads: CSVVRGQVGELFF. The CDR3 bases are TGCAGCGTTGTGCGGGGGCAAGTCGGGGAGCTGTTTTTT.

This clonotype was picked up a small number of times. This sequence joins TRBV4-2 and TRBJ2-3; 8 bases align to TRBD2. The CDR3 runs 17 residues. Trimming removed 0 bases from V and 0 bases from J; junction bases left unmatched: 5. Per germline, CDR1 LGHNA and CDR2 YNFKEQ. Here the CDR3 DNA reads TGTGCCAGCAGCCAAGATTTCGGGGGGGTAAGCACAGATACGCAGTATTTT. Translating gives CASSQDFGGVSTDTQYF.

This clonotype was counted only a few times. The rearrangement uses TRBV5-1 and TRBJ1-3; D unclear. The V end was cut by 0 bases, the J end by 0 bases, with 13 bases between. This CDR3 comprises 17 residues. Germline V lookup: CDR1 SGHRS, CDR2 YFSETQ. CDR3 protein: CASSLEVRTHSGNTIYF. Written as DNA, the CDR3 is TGCGCCAGCAGCTTGGAGGTACGGACCCACTCTGGAAACACCATATATTTT.

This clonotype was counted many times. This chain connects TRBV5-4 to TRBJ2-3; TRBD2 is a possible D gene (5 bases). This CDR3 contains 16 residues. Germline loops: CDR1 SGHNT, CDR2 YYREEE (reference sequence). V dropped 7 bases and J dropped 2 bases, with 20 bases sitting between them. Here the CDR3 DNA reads TGTGCCAGCTCCGGGGAGACTTATACTTTCACAGATACGCAGTATTTT. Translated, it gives CASSGETYTFTDTQYF. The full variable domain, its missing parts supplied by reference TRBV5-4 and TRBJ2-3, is ETGVTQSPTHLIKTRGQQVTLRCSSQSGHNTVSWYQQALGQGPQFIFQYYREEENGRGNFPPRFSGLQFPNYSSELNVNALELDDSALYLCASSGETYTFTDTQYFGPGTRLTVL.

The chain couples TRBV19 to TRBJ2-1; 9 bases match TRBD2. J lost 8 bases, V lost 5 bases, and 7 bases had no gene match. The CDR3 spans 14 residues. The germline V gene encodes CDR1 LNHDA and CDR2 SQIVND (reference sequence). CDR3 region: CASSVGGGAYEQFF. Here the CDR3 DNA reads TGTGCCAGTAGTGTAGGCGGGGGGGCTTATGAGCAGTTCTTC.

The chain's CDR3 is CASSLGLAGNTTQYF. The CDR3 DNA is TGTGCCAGCAGCCTGGGACTAGCGGGGAATACAACGCAGTATTTT. The rearrangement uses TRBV6-1 and TRBJ2-3; 13 bases agree with TRBD2. This CDR3 has 15 residues. Germline loops: CDR1 MNHNS, CDR2 SASEGT. Trimming took 6 bases from V and 9 from J; bases not matched to a gene: 9.

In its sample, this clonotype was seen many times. The CDR3 reads CASSQEILAGGYEQFF. The DNA of the CDR3 is TGCGCCAGCAGCCAAGAAATACTAGCGGGGGGGTATGAGCAGTTCTTC. The chain couples TRBV4-1 to TRBJ2-1, with 13 bases that match TRBD2. The CDR3 is made up of 16 amino acids. The germline V gene encodes CDR1 MGHRA and CDR2 YSYEKL. After removal of 0 bases from V and 8 bases from J, the junction contained 4 bases not matched to a gene.

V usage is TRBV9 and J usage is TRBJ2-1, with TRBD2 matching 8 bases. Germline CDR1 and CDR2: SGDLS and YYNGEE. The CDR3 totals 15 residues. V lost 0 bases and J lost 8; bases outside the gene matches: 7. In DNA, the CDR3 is TGTGCCAGCAGCGTAGCTGGGACTAGTGCCCATGAGCAGTTCTTC. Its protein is CASSVAGTSAHEQFF.

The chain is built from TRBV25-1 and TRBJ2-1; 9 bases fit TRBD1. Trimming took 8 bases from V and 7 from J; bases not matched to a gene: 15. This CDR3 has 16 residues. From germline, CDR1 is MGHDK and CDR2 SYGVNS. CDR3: CASGPSGQGSRNEQFF. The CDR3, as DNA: TGTGCCAGCGGACCTTCGGGACAGGGATCCCGAAATGAGCAGTTCTTC. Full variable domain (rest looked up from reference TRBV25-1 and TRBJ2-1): EADIYQTPRYLVIGTGKKITLECSQTMGHDKMYWYQQDPGMELHLIHYSYGVNSTEKGDLSSESTVSRIRTEHFPLTLESARPSHTSQYLCASGPSGQGSRNEQFFGPGTRLTVL.

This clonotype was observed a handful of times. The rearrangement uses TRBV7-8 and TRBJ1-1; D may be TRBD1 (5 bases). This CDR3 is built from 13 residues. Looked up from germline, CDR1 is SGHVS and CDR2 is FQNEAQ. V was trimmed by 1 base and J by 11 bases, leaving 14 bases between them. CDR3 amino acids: CASSLEQARAAFF. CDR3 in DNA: TGTGCCAGCAGCTTAGAACAGGCCCGTGCTGCTTTCTTT.

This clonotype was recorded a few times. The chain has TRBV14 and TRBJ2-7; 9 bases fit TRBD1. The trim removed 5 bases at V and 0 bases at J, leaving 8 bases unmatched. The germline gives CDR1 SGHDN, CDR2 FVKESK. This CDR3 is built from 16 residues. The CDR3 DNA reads TGTGCCAGCAGCGTTCCCGGGACAGGGACCTCCTACGAGCAGTACTTC. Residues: CASSVPGTGTSYEQYF. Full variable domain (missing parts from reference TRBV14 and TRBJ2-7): EAGVTQFPSHSVIEKGQTVTLRCDPISGHDNLYWYRRVMGKEIKFLLHFVKESKQDESGMPNNRFLAERTGGTYSTLKVQPAELEDSGVYFCASSVPGTGTSYEQYFGPGTRLTVT.

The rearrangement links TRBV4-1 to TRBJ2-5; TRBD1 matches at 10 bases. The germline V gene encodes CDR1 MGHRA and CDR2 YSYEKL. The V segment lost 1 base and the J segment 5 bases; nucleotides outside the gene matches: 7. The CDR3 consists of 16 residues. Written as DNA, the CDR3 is TGCGCCAGCAGCCAAGGGGACAGGGGAGAGGGGGAGACCCAGTACTTC. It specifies CASSQGDRGEGETQYF.

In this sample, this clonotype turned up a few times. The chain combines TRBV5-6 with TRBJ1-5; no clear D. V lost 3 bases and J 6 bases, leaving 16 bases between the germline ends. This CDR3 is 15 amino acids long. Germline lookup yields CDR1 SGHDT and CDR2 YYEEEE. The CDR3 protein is CASSSLRIRSQPQHF. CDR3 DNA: TGTGCCAGCAGCTCCCTACGGATCAGGAGTCAGCCCCAGCATTTT. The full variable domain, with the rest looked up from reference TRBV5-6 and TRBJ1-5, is DAGVTQSPTHLIKTRGQQVTLRCSPKSGHDTVSWYQQALGQGPQFIFQYYEEEERQRGNFPDRFSGHQFPNYSSELNVNALLLGDSALYLCASSSLRIRSQPQHFGDGTRLSIL.

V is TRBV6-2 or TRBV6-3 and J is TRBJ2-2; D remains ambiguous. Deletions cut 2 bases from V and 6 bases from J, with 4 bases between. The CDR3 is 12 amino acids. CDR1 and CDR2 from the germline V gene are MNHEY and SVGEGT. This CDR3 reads CASSYRAGELFF. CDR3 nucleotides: TGTGCCAGCAGTTACCGAGCCGGGGAGCTGTTTTTT.

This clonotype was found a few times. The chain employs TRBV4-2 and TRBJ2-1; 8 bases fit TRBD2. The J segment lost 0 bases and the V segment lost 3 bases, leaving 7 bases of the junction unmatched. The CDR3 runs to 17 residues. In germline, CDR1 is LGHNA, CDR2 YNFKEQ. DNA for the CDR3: TGTGCCAGCAGCCAGGATTTAGCGGGGAGCTCCTACAATGAGCAGTTCTTC. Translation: CASSQDLAGSSYNEQFF.